Presented here are 13 T cell receptor beta chains from one specimen sequenced in a study of T cells in Graves' hyperthyroidism and ophthalmopathy. RNA transcripts yielded amplified TCR beta CDR3 regions. Initially, a first-round RT-PCR of the TCR CDR3 employed the HTBI primer set. TCRdb processed the multiplex PCR reads anew with MiXCR; each CDR3 protein has one entry. The sample shows around 690,000 distinct CDR3 sequences, around 20% of them seen only once. The sequencing input was blood. Receptors originate from a man between 25 and 39 years old with Graves' ophthalmopathy.

V is TRBV11-3 and J is TRBJ2-1; the D gene is possibly TRBD2 (5 bases). From germline, CDR1 is SGHNT and CDR2 YENEEA. The CDR3 is 13 amino acids. V dropped 0 bases and J dropped 9 bases, with 9 bases sitting between them. For the CDR3, the DNA is TGTGCCAGCAGCTTAGAAGAAGAGGGTGAGCAGTTCTTC. It is translated as CASSLEEEGEQFF.

Many counts were recorded for this clonotype. This chain links TRBV7-9 with TRBJ1-1; D is uncertain. V was trimmed by 5 bases and J by 4 bases, leaving 20 bases between them. This CDR3 has 16 amino acids. Per germline, CDR1 SEHNR and CDR2 FQNEAQ (reference sequence). The chain's CDR3 is CASSPSAWSGSTEAFF. CDR3 DNA: TGTGCCAGCAGCCCGTCAGCCTGGTCCGGGAGCACTGAAGCTTTCTTT.

There are a few counts of this clonotype. The V call is TRBV12-3 or TRBV12-4, the J call TRBJ2-1; D is undetermined. The V end was cut by 3 bases, the J end by 2 bases, with 8 bases between. The CDR3 length is 14 residues. DNA for the CDR3: TGTGCCAGCAGTTTCCAGAGTCCCTACAATGAGCAGTTCTTC. Translated: CASSFQSPYNEQFF.

This clonotype came up many times. The CDR3 loop reads CASSEGVSYEQYF. In nucleotides, the CDR3 is TGCGCCAGCAGTGAGGGGGTCTCCTACGAGCAGTACTTC. V gene TRBV10-1 combines with J gene TRBJ2-7; D is uncertain. The CDR3 is 13 amino acids. V was cut by 2 bases and J by 0 bases, with 5 bases left in between. Per germline, CDR1 WNHNN and CDR2 SYGVQD (reference sequence).

The V call is TRBV20-1, the J call TRBJ2-7; the match to TRBD1 covers 11 bases. Germline V CDR1 and CDR2: DFQATT, SNEGSKA (reference sequence). The V segment lost 0 bases and the J segment 8 bases; nucleotides outside the gene matches: 12. The CDR3 runs 16 residues. Here the CDR3 DNA reads TGCAGTGCTAGAGATCAGCTAGGGACAGGGGGGAATAAGCAGTACTTC. This sequence encodes CSARDQLGTGGNKQYF.

This clonotype was seen a handful of times. V is TRBV6-6 and J is TRBJ2-1, with a weak D call TRBD1 (5 bases). Trimming pared 0 bases from V and 9 bases from J, leaving 9 bases between. The CDR3 length is 13 residues. Germline CDR1 is MNHNY and CDR2 is SVGAGI (reference sequence). CDR3 DNA: TGTGCCAGCAGTTACTCGGGTCAGGGTGAGCAGTTCTTC. It specifies CASSYSGQGEQFF.

The V call is TRBV19, the J call TRBJ1-1, with D possibly matching TRBD1 (5 bases). V was cut by 7 bases and J by 0 bases, with 12 bases left in between. The CDR3 loop spans 14 amino acids. Germline CDR1 reads LNHDA; CDR2 reads SQIVND (reference sequence). Here the CDR3 reads CASKGNSMNTEAFF. In nucleotides, the CDR3 is TGTGCCAGTAAGGGGAACAGCATGAACACTGAAGCTTTCTTT.

This sequence joins TRBV13 and TRBJ2-1; 13 positions agree with TRBD2. The CDR3 is 20 amino acids. Trimming at V came to 0 bases and at J to 0 bases, leaving 8 bases not matched to a gene. Germline V gives CDR1 PRHDT, CDR2 FYEKMQ (reference sequence). The CDR3 coding sequence is TGTGCCAGCAGCTTAGGCATAGGACTAGCGGGAGTCTACTCCTACAATGAGCAGTTCTTC. The encoded protein is CASSLGIGLAGVYSYNEQFF.

This chain uses TRBV3-1 with TRBJ2-7; D is uncertain. V lost 2 bases to trimming and J lost 3 bases, with 17 bases between them. The CDR3 runs to 16 residues. Germline loops: CDR1 LGHDT, CDR2 YNNKEL (reference sequence). The CDR3 spells CASSQSNFGYFYEQYF. The CDR3 coding sequence is TGTGCCAGCAGCCAATCGAATTTCGGTTACTTCTACGAGCAGTACTTC.

In its sample, this clonotype was seen a few times. This chain uses TRBV6-1 with TRBJ1-4; 9 bases agree with TRBD1. Germline trimming cut 5 bases from V and 2 bases from J; bases unmatched to any gene: 6. CDR1 is MNHNS, CDR2 SASEGT, per germline. The CDR3 runs to 16 residues. CDR3 loop: CASSRRTGATNEKLFF. The CDR3 DNA reads as TGTGCCAGCAGTAGAAGGACAGGGGCCACTAATGAAAAACTGTTTTTT.

The chain's CDR3 is CAISGQDGNTIYF. DNA of the CDR3: TGTGCCATCAGTGGACAGGATGGAAACACCATATATTTT. The rearrangement links TRBV10-3 to TRBJ1-3, with D possibly being TRBD1 (6 bases). CDR3 length equals 13 residues. V shed 4 bases and J shed 3 bases, with 7 bases lying between them. Germline-derived CDR1 and CDR2 are ENHRY and SYGVKD.

This clonotype came up a few times. This chain connects TRBV29-1 to TRBJ2-2; D uncertain. This CDR3 spans 11 amino acids. Germline V gives CDR1 SQVTM, CDR2 ANQGSEA. Trimming cost V 4 bases and J 7 bases, with 7 bases left between them. CDR3 coding DNA: TGCAGCGTTGCGGTAATCGGGGAGCTGTTTTTT. Protein: CSVAVIGELFF.

This rearrangement joins TRBV30 to TRBJ2-1, with D perhaps TRBD1 (6 bases). Germline CDR1 is GTSNPN and CDR2 is SVGIG (reference sequence). This CDR3 contains 15 residues. Trimming took 0 bases from V and 4 from J, leaving 13 bases between them. The CDR3 is CAWSVQGILYNEQFF. Written as DNA, the CDR3 is TGTGCCTGGAGTGTACAGGGAATCTTATACAATGAGCAGTTCTTC.